Listed here is a single T cell receptor beta chain. The data belong to a study of control samples from healthy donors and cancer patients. The repertoire was sequenced with immunoSEQ multiplex PCR; TCRdb's copy has only in-frame clones and lacks some. The sample includes 150,000 to 200,000 clones, 85% to 95% seen only once; the top ten take over 1.3%. CDR1 is SGHDN, CDR2 FVKESK, per germline. The CDR3 runs to 14 residues. V lost 4 bases and J 4 bases, leaving 13 bases between the germline ends. The sample comprised blood. This TCR was recovered from a woman younger than 30 in good health. The chain carries TRBV14 and TRBJ1-2; the D gene is possibly TRBD1 (5 bases). The CDR3 loop is CASSPGGGAYGYTF. The CDR3 DNA follows: TGTGCCAGCAGCCCCGGGGGGGGTGCCTATGGCTACACCTTC.